This T cell receptor beta chain was identified in a study of T-cell reconstitution after alpha-beta-depleted transplantation in children (dated by TCRdb to the mid-2010s). In terms of the full investigation: Using TCR repertoire profiling, the study quantitatively followed how T-cell immune reconstitution unfolded in children after TCRalphabeta/CD19-depleted allogeneic hematopoietic cell transplantation.

Ten or more counts support this clonotype. Its antigen remains undetermined. Base qualities are not at hand, and no much larger clone is one base apart. Libraries were built with PCR. The listed sequencing device is Illumina HiSeq 2500. TCR library preparation used molecular barcoding, with unique molecular identifiers applied to normalize quantification of the TCRbeta repertoire. Using fastp at Q25 and MiXCR, TCRdb reprocessed the public reads and kept productive beta chains. Every distinct CDR3 protein forms one entry, paired with its most common genes and DNA. This sample is represented by about 300,000 distinct CDR3 sequences; roughly a tenth of them were singletons. The ten largest account for just under 7.5% of the sample. Summary of the overall study and its limitations: Over the following months the frequencies of hyperexpanded clones went down, and after one year T-cell counts and TCRbeta diversity were mostly credited to newly produced T cells. The apparently early alphabetaT-cell count recovery about two months after transplant was reportedly dependent on only several hundred rapidly expanded clones derived from non-depleted graft cells. In some patients, high TCRbeta diversity at day 60 was attributed to recipient T cells and intrathymic progenitors that had survived conditioning.

In the paper's terms, the treatment or condition label means: allogeneic hematopoietic cell transplantation with graft depleted of TCRalphabeta T cells and CD19 B cells. The children who served as transplant recipients had been given grafts of TCRalphabeta/CD19-depleted allogeneic hematopoietic cells. From the cysteine up to the phenylalanine, the CDR3 has a length of 14 residues. The kept DNA is CDR3 alone, 42 bases in frame from the first base. Via the germline V gene (reference sequence), CDR1 is SEHNR and CDR2 FQNEAQ. Unmatched junction bases come to 6, with V trimmed by 5 bases and J by 6 bases.

Sequences were derived from PBMCs, sampled before TCRalphabeta/CD19-depleted stem cell transplant. The rearranged chain carries TRBV7-9 and TRBJ1-1, with 10 central nucleotides matching TRBD1. The origin of this receptor is a boy in the first two years of life with acute myeloid leukemia, due to receive a stem cell transplant. CDR3 sequence: CASSGPGQGSEAFF. The DNA sequence is as follows: TGTGCCAGCAGCGGCCCGGGACAGGGGTCTGAAGCTTTCTTT.